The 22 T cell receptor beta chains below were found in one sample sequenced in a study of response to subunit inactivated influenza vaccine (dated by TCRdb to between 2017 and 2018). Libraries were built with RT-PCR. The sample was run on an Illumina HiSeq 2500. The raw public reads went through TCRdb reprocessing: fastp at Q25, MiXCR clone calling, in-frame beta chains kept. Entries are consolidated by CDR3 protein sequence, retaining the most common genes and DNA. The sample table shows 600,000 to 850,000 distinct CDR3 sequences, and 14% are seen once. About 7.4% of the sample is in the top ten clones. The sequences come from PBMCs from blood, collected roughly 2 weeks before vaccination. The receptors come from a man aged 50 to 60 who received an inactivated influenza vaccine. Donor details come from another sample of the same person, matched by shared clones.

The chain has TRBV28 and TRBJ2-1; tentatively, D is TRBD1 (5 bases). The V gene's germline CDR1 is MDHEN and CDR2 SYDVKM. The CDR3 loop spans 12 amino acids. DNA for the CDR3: TGTGCTACCCGAACGGGCAGTCAGGGGCAGTTCTTC. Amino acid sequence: CATRTGSQGQFF.

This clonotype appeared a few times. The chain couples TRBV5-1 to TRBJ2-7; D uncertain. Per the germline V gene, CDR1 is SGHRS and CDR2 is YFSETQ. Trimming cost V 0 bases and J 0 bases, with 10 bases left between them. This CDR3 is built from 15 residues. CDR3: CASSLGHVDSYEQYF. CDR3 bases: TGCGCCAGCAGCTTGGGTCACGTAGACTCCTACGAGCAGTACTTC.

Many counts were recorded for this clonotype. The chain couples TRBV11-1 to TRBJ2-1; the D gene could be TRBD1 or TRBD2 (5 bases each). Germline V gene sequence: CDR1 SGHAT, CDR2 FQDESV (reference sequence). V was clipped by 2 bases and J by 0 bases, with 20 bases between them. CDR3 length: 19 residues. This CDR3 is CASSLTSFGDPGSYNEQFF. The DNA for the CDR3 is TGTGCCAGCAGCTTAACGTCTTTTGGGGACCCCGGCTCCTACAATGAGCAGTTCTTC.

CDR3 sequence reads: CASSLQLADTQYF. The CDR3 nucleotides read TGTGCCAGCAGTTTACAGCTAGCGGACACGCAGTATTTT. This chain uses TRBV28 with TRBJ2-3; TRBD2 aligns across 7 bases. Germline CDR1 and CDR2: MDHEN and SYDVKM. This CDR3 is 13 amino acids long. V dropped 2 bases and J dropped 9; count of bases not matched to a gene: 5.

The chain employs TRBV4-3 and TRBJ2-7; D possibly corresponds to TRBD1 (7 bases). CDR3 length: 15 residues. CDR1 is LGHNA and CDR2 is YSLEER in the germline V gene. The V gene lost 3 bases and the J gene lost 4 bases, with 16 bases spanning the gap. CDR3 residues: CASSQGGRGQYEQYF. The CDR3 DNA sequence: TGCGCCAGCAGCCAGGGGGGAAGGGGGCAGTACGAGCAGTACTTC.

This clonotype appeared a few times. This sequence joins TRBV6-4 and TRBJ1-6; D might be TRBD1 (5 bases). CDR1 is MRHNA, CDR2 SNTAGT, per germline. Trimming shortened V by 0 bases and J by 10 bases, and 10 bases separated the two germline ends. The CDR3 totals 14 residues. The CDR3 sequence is CASSDSAGFSPLHF. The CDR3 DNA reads TGTGCCAGCAGTGACTCGGCAGGGTTCTCACCCCTCCACTTT.

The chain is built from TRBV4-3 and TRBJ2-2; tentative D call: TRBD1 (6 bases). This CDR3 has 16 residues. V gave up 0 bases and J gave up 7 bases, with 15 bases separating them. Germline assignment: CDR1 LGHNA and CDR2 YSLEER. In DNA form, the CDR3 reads TGCGCCAGCAGCCAAGATGGGGCAGGGGTCATCGGGGAGCTGTTTTTT. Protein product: CASSQDGAGVIGELFF.

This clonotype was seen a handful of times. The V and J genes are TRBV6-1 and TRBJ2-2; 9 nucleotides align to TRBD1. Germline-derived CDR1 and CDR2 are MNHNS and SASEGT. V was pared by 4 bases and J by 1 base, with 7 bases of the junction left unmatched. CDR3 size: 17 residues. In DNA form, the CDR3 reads TGTGCCAGCAGTGGATCCGGGACAGGGAGGAACACCGGGGAGCTGTTTTTT. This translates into CASSGSGTGRNTGELFF.

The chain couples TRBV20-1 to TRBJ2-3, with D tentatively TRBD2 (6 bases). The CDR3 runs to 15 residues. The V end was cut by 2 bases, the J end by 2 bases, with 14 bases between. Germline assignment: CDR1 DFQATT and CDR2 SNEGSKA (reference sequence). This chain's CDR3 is CSARPGDFLTDTQYF. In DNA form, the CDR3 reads TGCAGTGCTAGACCGGGGGACTTTCTCACAGATACGCAGTATTTT.

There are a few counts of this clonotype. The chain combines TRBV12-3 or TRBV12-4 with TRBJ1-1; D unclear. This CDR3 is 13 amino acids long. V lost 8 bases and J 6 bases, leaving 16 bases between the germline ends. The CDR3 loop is CASRERGIAEAFF. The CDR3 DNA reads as TGTGCCAGCCGCGAGCGGGGAATCGCTGAAGCTTTCTTT.

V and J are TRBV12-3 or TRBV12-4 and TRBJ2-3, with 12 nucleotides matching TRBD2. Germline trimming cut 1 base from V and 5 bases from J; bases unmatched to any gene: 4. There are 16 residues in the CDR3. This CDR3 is CASSLVLAGGVDTQYF. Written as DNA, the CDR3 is TGTGCCAGCAGTTTAGTGCTAGCGGGAGGGGTAGATACGCAGTATTTT.

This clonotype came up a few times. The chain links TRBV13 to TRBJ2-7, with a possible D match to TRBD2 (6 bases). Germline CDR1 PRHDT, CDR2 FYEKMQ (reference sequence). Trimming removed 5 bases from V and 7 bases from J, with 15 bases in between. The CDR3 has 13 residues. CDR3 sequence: CASSPSVAGEQYF. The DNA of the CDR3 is TGTGCCAGCAGCCCCTCTGTGGCGGGGGAGCAGTACTTC.

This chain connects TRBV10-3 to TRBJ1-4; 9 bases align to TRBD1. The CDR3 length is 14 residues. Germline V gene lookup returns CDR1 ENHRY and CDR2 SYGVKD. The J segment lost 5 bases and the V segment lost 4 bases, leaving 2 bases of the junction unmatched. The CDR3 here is CAISVGTGNEKLFF. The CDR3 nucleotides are TGTGCCATCAGTGTGGGGACAGGGAATGAAAAACTGTTTTTT.

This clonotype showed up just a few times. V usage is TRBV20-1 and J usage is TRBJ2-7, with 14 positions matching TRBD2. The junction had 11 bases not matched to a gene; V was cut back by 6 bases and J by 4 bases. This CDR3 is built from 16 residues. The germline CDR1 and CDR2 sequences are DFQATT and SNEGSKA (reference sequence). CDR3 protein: CSASIGLAGGGYEQYF. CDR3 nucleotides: TGCAGTGCCAGTATCGGACTAGCGGGAGGAGGTTACGAGCAGTACTTC.

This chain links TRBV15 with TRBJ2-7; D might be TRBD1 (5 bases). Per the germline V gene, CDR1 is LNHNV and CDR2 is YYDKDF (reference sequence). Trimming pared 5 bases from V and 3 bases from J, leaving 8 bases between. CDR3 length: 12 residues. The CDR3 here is CATSPQGYEQYF. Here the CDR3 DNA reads TGTGCCACCAGCCCTCAGGGCTACGAGCAGTACTTC.

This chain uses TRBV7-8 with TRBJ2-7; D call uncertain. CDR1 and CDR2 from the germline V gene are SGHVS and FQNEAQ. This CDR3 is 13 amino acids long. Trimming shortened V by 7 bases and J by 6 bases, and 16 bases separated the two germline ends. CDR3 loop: CASTPSGPGEQYF. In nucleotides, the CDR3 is TGTGCCAGCACCCCGTCCGGGCCGGGCGAGCAGTACTTC.

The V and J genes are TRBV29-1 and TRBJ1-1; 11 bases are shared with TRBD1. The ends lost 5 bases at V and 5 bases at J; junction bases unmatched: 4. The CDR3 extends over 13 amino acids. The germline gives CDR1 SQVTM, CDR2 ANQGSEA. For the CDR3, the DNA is TGCAGCGTTCCCGGGACAGGGGGGACTGAAGCTTTCTTT. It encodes CSVPGTGGTEAFF.

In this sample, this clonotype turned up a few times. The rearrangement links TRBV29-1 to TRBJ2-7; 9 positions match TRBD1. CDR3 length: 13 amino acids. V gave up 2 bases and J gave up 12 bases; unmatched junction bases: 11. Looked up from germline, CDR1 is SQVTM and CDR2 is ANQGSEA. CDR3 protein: CSVETTGGTGRYF. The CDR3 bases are TGCAGCGTTGAAACAACCGGCGGGACAGGGCGGTACTTC.

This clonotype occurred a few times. CDR3 DNA: TGCGCCTCCCAAGGAGACAATGGCTACACCTTC. It translates to CASQGDNGYTF. The chain employs TRBV5-1 and TRBJ1-2; D unclear. Between the trimmed V and J ends, which lost 10 bases and 6 bases, there was a span of 13 bases. Germline V gene lookup returns CDR1 SGHRS and CDR2 YFSETQ. This CDR3 spans 11 amino acids. The full variable domain, rest sourced from reference TRBV5-1 and TRBJ1-2, is KAGVTQTPRYLIKTRGQQVTLSCSPISGHRSVSWYQQTPGQGLQFLFEYFSETQRNKGNFPGRFSGRQFSNSRSEMNVSTLELGDSALYLCASQGDNGYTFGSGTRLTVV.

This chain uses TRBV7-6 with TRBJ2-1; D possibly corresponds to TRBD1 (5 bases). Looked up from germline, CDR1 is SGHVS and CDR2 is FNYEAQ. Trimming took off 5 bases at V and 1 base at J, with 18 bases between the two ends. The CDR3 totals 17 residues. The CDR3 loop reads CASSLLDTSPSYNEQFF. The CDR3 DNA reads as TGTGCCAGCAGCCTTCTGGACACGTCGCCTTCCTACAATGAGCAGTTCTTC.

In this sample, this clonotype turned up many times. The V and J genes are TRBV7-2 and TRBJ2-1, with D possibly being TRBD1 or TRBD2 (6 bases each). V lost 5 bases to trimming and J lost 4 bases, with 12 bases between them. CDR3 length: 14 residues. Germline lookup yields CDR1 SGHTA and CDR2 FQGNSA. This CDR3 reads CASSLPGAYNEQFF. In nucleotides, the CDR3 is TGTGCCAGCAGCCTCCCGGGGGCTTACAATGAGCAGTTCTTC.

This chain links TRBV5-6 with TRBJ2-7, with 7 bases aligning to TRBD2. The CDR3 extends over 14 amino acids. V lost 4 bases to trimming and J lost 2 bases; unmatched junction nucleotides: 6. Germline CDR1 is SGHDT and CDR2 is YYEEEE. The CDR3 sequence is CASSRSGTTYEQYF. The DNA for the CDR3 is TGTGCCAGCAGCCGCAGCGGGACTACCTACGAGCAGTACTTC.